This note documents a single T cell receptor (beta chain) sequence. Here immunoSEQ multiplex PCR was the method, and the copy in TCRdb shows in-frame clones only, minus some. The data contain hundreds of thousands of clones, 75% to 95% of them singletons. This entry is derived from a study of control samples from healthy donors and cancer patients. Germline assignment: CDR1 SQVTM and CDR2 ANQGSEA. Unmatched junction bases numbered 16, after V lost 4 bases and J lost 0 bases. The CDR3 loop spans 18 amino acids. The sequenced material came from PBMCs. The chain is built from TRBV29-1 and TRBJ1-1, with 8 bases identical to TRBD1. The receptor was derived from a man aged 40-49 years with head and neck cancer. CDR3 residues: CSVAGVVDRADLNTEAFF. In nucleotides, the CDR3 is TGCAGCGTTGCTGGGGTGGTGGACAGGGCGGATTTGAACACTGAAGCTTTCTTT.